The 14 T cell receptor beta chains reported below all come from one sample, sequenced in a study of beta chain features in type 1 diabetes (dated by TCRdb to about 2018). What the authors observed across the whole study: In all four CD4+ subsets, TCRB CDR3 length was moderately but significantly shorter in type 1 diabetes patients.

Their target antigens are unknown. Preparation of the library involved the immunoSEQ multiplex PCR assay. All of the isolated RNA was reverse transcribed with the High Capacity cDNA Reverse Transcription Kit, so expressed TCRB transcripts were sequenced. TCRdb took this table from immuneACCESS and kept in-frame rearrangements with V and J called. Such tables lack part of the clones; where checked against another copy, unresolved V genes explain under half of the gap, and the rest is unexplained. The sample table contains hundreds of thousands of clones; only one count was recorded for over 12% of them. Of the sample, just under 0.04% is held by the ten largest clones. The sample comprised naive CD4+ T cells from blood. What this sample's cell subset or site label stands for: true naive CD4+ T cells. The receptor set was obtained from a man in his late teens or twenties with type 1 diabetes.

The chain links TRBV7-2 to TRBJ2-7; a weak D match, TRBD2 (6 bases). The CDR3 consists of 13 residues. V was cut by 3 bases and J by 3 bases, with 9 bases left in between. Germline CDR1 is SGHTA and CDR2 is FQGNSA. The CDR3 is CASSFGGNYEQYF. The CDR3 nucleotides are TGTGCCAGCAGCTTTGGCGGGAACTACGAGCAGTACTTC.

This clone was observed a few times. This chain joins TRBV4-1 and TRBJ1-5, with 7 bases lining up with TRBD1. Germline trimming cut 3 bases from V and 7 bases from J; bases unmatched to any gene: 9. The CDR3 sequence is 15 residues long. Germline V CDR1 and CDR2: MGHRA, YSYEKL. CDR3 residues: CASSQTTGRGQPQHF. CDR3 DNA: TGCGCCAGCAGCCAGACGACAGGGAGGGGCCAGCCCCAGCATTTT.

The chain has TRBV30 and TRBJ2-4; 7 bases are a match to TRBD2. Germline V CDR1 and CDR2: GTSNPN, SVGIG (reference sequence). CDR3 size: 15 residues. J gave up 6 bases and V 4 bases, and 12 bases lay outside the gene matches. CDR3 DNA sequence: TGTGCCTGGAACCCCGCCGCGGGAGTAGGAAACATTCAGTACTTC. Translating it yields CAWNPAAGVGNIQYF.

This clone was found a few times. The chain combines TRBV7-2 with TRBJ2-1; 8 bases are a match to TRBD1. The CDR3 covers 12 residues. With V trimmed by 5 bases and J by 7 bases, 1 base remained unmatched. Germline CDR1 and CDR2: SGHTA and FQGNSA. The CDR3 coding sequence is TGTGCCAGCAGCACAGGGGGAAATGAGCAGTTCTTC. It codes for CASSTGGNEQFF.

The chain couples TRBV7-2 to TRBJ2-3, with 7 nucleotides matching TRBD1. The CDR3 length is 16 residues. Germline trimming cut 6 bases from V and 0 bases from J; bases unmatched to any gene: 9. Germline CDR1 is SGHTA and CDR2 is FQGNSA. The CDR3 nucleotides read TGTGCCAGCAGTCGACAGGGCTTGACTAGCACAGATACGCAGTATTTT. Protein sequence: CASSRQGLTSTDTQYF.

The V gene is TRBV5-4, the J gene TRBJ2-7; D may be TRBD1 or TRBD2 (5 bases each). Trimming pared 4 bases from V and 2 bases from J, leaving 16 bases between. Germline V gene sequence: CDR1 SGHNT, CDR2 YYREEE (reference sequence). This CDR3 has 15 amino acids. This chain's CDR3 is CASSMTLGVPYEQYF. The DNA for the CDR3 is TGTGCCAGCAGCATGACTTTGGGGGTTCCCTACGAGCAGTACTTC.

This clone was observed a few times. The chain combines TRBV20-1 with TRBJ1-6; D is unresolved. Germline CDR1 reads DFQATT; CDR2 reads SNEGSKA (reference sequence). The CDR3 has 11 amino acids. V lost 3 bases and J 10 bases, leaving 7 bases between the germline ends. In nucleotides, the CDR3 is TGCAGTGCTAGCCGGCGGTCACCCCTCCACTTT. Protein: CSASRRSPLHF.

The chain employs TRBV9 and TRBJ2-3, with TRBD2 matching 7 bases. V shed 3 bases, J shed 3 bases, and the junction held 4 bases outside the gene matches. CDR1 and CDR2 (germline): SGDLS, YYNGEE. The CDR3 has 14 amino acids. The CDR3 protein is CASSASSGTDTQYF. Here the CDR3 DNA reads TGTGCCAGCAGCGCCTCTAGCGGTACAGATACGCAGTATTTT.

With regard to this clone: The sample holds other DNA sequences that translate to the same CDR3. The chain joins TRBV28 to TRBJ2-1; the D gene is possibly TRBD2 (6 bases). Germline CDR1 reads MDHEN; CDR2 reads SYDVKM. This CDR3 is built from 15 residues. V lost 6 bases, J lost 0 bases, and 12 bases lay in between. This chain's CDR3 is CASSFGGSSYNEQFF. CDR3 DNA: TGTGCCAGCAGCTTCGGGGGAAGCTCCTACAATGAGCAGTTCTTC. The whole variable domain, remainder taken from reference TRBV28 and TRBJ2-1, is DVKVTQSSRYLVKRTGEKVFLECVQDMDHENMFWYRQDPGLGLRLIYFSYDVKMKEKGDIPEGYSVSREKKERFSLILESASTNQTSMYLCASSFGGSSYNEQFFGPGTRLTVL.

The chain has TRBV28 and TRBJ2-3; D is uncertain. From germline, CDR1 is MDHEN and CDR2 SYDVKM. Trimming left V 3 bases short and J 2 bases short, with 9 bases between. The CDR3 is made up of 14 amino acids. The CDR3 sequence: CASSFPPLTDTQYF. The DNA for the CDR3 is TGTGCCAGCAGTTTCCCACCCCTCACAGATACGCAGTATTTT.

This clone has just a few counts. This chain joins TRBV5-1 and TRBJ2-1; the D gene could be TRBD1 or TRBD2 (5 bases each). The germline CDR1 and CDR2 sequences are SGHRS and YFSETQ. V was trimmed by 1 base and J by 5 bases, leaving 13 bases between them. The CDR3 consists of 15 residues. CDR3 sequence: CASSLMGVRDNEQFF. DNA for the CDR3: TGCGCCAGCAGCTTGATGGGGGTTCGGGACAATGAGCAGTTCTTC.

The chain uses TRBV19 and TRBJ1-5, with D hard to call. The V gene lost 6 bases and the J gene lost 2 bases, with 17 bases spanning the gap. Germline CDR1 is LNHDA and CDR2 is SQIVND (reference sequence). The CDR3 consists of 16 residues. The CDR3 protein is CASSLLRPLGNQPQHF. The CDR3 nucleotides are TGTGCCAGTAGCCTTCTCAGGCCACTCGGCAATCAGCCCCAGCATTTT.

This clone has more than one count but fewer than ten. V and J are TRBV7-9 and TRBJ1-5; D gene unclear. There are 15 residues in the CDR3. V gave up 5 bases and J gave up 7 bases, with 18 bases separating them. The germline CDR1 and CDR2 sequences are SEHNR and FQNEAQ (reference sequence). The CDR3 is CASSPSGSPGQPQHF. In DNA, the CDR3 is TGTGCCAGCAGCCCCAGTGGCAGCCCGGGGCAGCCCCAGCATTTT.

This clone came up a few times. V usage is TRBV6-5 and J usage is TRBJ1-1; D gene unclear. The germline CDR1 and CDR2 sequences are MNHEY and SVGAGI. This CDR3 has 11 residues. Trimming shortened V by 6 bases and J by 1 base, and 3 bases separated the two germline ends. The DNA for the CDR3 is TGTGCCAGCAGATGGAACACTGAAGCTTTCTTT. Its translation is CASRWNTEAFF.